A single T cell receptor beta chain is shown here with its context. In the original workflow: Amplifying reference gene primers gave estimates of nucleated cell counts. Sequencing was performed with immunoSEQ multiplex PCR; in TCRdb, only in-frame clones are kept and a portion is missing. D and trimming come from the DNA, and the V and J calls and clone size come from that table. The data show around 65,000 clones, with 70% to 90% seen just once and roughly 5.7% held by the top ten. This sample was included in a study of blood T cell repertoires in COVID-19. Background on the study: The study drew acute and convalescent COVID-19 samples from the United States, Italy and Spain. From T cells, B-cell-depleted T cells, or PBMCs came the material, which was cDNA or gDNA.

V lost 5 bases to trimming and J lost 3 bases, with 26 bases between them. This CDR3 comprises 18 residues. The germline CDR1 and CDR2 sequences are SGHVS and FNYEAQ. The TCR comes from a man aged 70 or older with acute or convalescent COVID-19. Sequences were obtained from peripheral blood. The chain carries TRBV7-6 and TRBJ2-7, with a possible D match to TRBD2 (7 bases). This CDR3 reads CASSPTLGGGARGYEQYF. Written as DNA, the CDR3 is TGTGCCAGCAGCCCGACCTTAGGCGGGGGCGCCCGGGGCTACGAGCAGTACTTC.